These T cell receptor beta chains were read from a single sample in a study of monozygotic twins with inflammatory bowel disease. From the 5' RACE reads, TCRdb lists one entry per CDR3 protein and no DNA. The sample has 400,000 or so distinct CDR3 sequences, and its top ten clones hold about 2.6%. The material sequenced was blood. These receptor sequences come from a human donor with ulcerative colitis or Crohn's disease, or a healthy co-twin of an affected twin (not recorded which). Both conserved end residues are part of each CDR3.

J	V	CDR3
TRBJ1-2	TRBV10-3	CAISVSRDGEGYTF
TRBJ2-2	TRBV5-1	CASKSENTGELFF
TRBJ1-5	TRBV18	CASSPYRADNQPQHF
TRBJ2-3	TRBV29-1	CSAAGTGGINTQYF
TRBJ2-1	TRBV18	CASFGGSGGDEQFF
TRBJ2-3	TRBV7-9	CASSLATGGGDTQYF
TRBJ2-1	TRBV9	CASSPRDRGSNEQFF
TRBJ2-7	TRBV27	CASSFLGPGDEQYF
TRBJ2-3	TRBV10-3	CAISESDDTQYF
TRBJ2-3	TRBV11-2	CASSLVQRAGTDTQYF
TRBJ1-2	TRBV12-3/TRBV12-4	CASSLLGLNYGYTF
TRBJ1-1	TRBV4-2	CASSQVQNTEAFF
TRBJ2-7	TRBV10-3	CAISESTRGLRSEQYF
TRBJ2-1	TRBV19	CASSILAGEDNEQFF
TRBJ1-5	TRBV28	CASSFWQASNQPQHF
TRBJ1-5	TRBV5-6	CASSPAPEQPQHF
TRBJ2-3	TRBV6-1	CASSATSGGLRDVDTQYF
TRBJ2-2	TRBV27	CASSRQQAKAGELFF
TRBJ2-3	TRBV10-3	CAISEALSTDTQYF
TRBJ2-5	TRBV11-2	CASSLEPGREEKTQYF
TRBJ1-1	TRBV5-1	CASLGQASEAFF
TRBJ2-5	TRBV2	CASTDTSGQETQYF
TRBJ1-4	TRBV7-6	CASSLQFGLTNEKLFF
TRBJ2-2	TRBV3-1	CASSRPTSNTGELFF
TRBJ2-7	TRBV10-2	CASSISSEQYF
TRBJ2-3	TRBV2	CAISAAGGVEDTQYF